Shown below are 19 T cell receptor beta chains from a single sample sequenced in a study of a mutant IDH1 vaccine in newly diagnosed glioma. Time point reported: week 11, during vaccination. Doses of 300 ug of mutant IDH1 20-mer peptide were given with topical imiquimod. Antigens of these TCRs are unknown. TCRdb keeps only in-frame clones here, not all; method: immunoSEQ multiplex PCR. The sample consists of around 65,000 clones, about four fifths of them appearing once. The input for sequencing was PBMCs, taken from a glioma patient whose treatment included an IDH1 peptide vaccine. These receptors all come from a man aged 45 to 65 with glioma.

The chain employs TRBV5-6 and TRBJ1-4, with D tentatively TRBD1 (6 bases). CDR3 size: 15 residues. Trimming cost V 0 bases and J 8 bases, with 14 bases left between them. Germline CDR1 and CDR2: SGHDT and YYEEEE. CDR3 loop: CASSLGQGKSEKLFF. The CDR3 DNA reads TGTGCCAGCAGCTTGGGGCAGGGGAAGTCCGAAAAACTGTTTTTT.

V is TRBV6-1 and J is TRBJ2-5, with D perhaps matching TRBD2 (5 bases). Germline V CDR1 and CDR2: MNHNS, SASEGT. This CDR3 has 13 amino acids. V gave up 2 bases and J gave up 4 bases, with 8 bases separating them. Here the CDR3 DNA reads TGTGCCAGCAGTGAATTCCGGGGAGAGACCCAGTACTTC. It translates to CASSEFRGETQYF.

This chain joins TRBV2 and TRBJ2-2; TRBD1 agrees at 7 bases. Germline-derived CDR1 and CDR2 are SNHLY and FYNNEI. Trimming removed 3 bases from V and 4 bases from J; junction bases left unmatched: 8. This CDR3 is 16 amino acids long. The CDR3 DNA sequence: TGTGCCAGCAGTGACAGGGTCCCAGGGGGCACCGGGGAGCTGTTTTTT. As protein: CASSDRVPGGTGELFF. Complete variable domain (other parts from reference TRBV2 and TRBJ2-2): EPEVTQTPSHQVTQMGQEVILRCVPISNHLYFYWYRQILGQKVEFLVSFYNNEISEKSEIFDDQFSVERPDGSNFTLKIRSTKLEDSAMYFCASSDRVPGGTGELFFGEGSRLTVL.

The chain recombines TRBV5-1 with TRBJ2-2, with D perhaps matching TRBD1 (6 bases). The CDR3 loop spans 15 amino acids. In germline, CDR1 is SGHRS, CDR2 YFSETQ. V lost 2 bases and J lost 1, with 9 bases in between. The CDR3, as DNA: TGCGCCAGCAGCTTTAAGACAGGGAACACCGGGGAGCTGTTTTTT. This codes for CASSFKTGNTGELFF.

The chain links TRBV4-1 to TRBJ2-7; D possibly corresponds to TRBD2 (5 bases). Trimming removed 4 bases from V and 3 bases from J, with 10 bases in between. The CDR3 has 13 amino acids. The germline CDR1 and CDR2 sequences are MGHRA and YSYEKL. CDR3 loop: CASSLSRDYEQYF. CDR3 DNA: TGCGCCAGCAGCCTAAGCCGGGACTACGAGCAGTACTTC.

This rearrangement joins TRBV7-8 to TRBJ1-5, with no clear D. V was cut by 4 bases and J by 4 bases, with 17 bases left in between. CDR1 and CDR2 from the germline V gene are SGHVS and FQNEAQ. This CDR3 is built from 16 residues. The CDR3 is CASSSHPPGPNQPQHF. The CDR3 DNA is TGTGCCAGCAGCTCGCACCCCCCCGGGCCTAATCAGCCCCAGCATTTT.

This clone appeared a few times. The chain uses TRBV7-9 and TRBJ2-2; D is unclear. The CDR3 has 14 residues. The germline V gene encodes CDR1 SEHNR and CDR2 FQNEAQ (reference sequence). Trimming cost V 5 bases and J 3 bases, with 10 bases left between them. CDR3 loop: CASSRSQYTGELFF. The CDR3 DNA follows: TGTGCCAGCAGCCGTTCCCAGTACACCGGGGAGCTGTTTTTT.

V and J are TRBV14 and TRBJ2-7, with a possible D match to TRBD2 (6 bases). CDR1 and CDR2 (germline): SGHDN, FVKESK. This CDR3 region has 15 residues. Trimming shortened V by 1 base and J by 6 bases, and 16 bases separated the two germline ends. CDR3: CASSQVAGTPSEQYF. The CDR3 coding sequence is TGTGCCAGCAGCCAAGTTGCAGGGACTCCCTCCGAGCAGTACTTC.

CDR3 in DNA: TGTGCCAGCTCACAAGGGTCTCAACAGCCCCAGCATTTT. It encodes CASSQGSQQPQHF. V usage is TRBV18 and J usage is TRBJ1-5; D is unclear. CDR3 size: 13 residues. V was pared by 4 bases and J by 7 bases, with 11 bases between. From germline, CDR1 is KGHSH and CDR2 LQKENI.

The rearrangement uses TRBV29-1 and TRBJ1-4; weak D call: TRBD1 (5 bases). From germline, CDR1 is SQVTM and CDR2 ANQGSEA. CDR3 size: 13 residues. Deletions cut 4 bases from V and 8 bases from J, with 14 bases between. The CDR3 DNA reads as TGCAGCGTTGCGGACACCCCGCGGGAAAAACTGTTTTTT. This translates into CSVADTPREKLFF.

The J gene is TRBJ2-3, the V gene TRBV7-2; a weak D match, TRBD1 (5 bases). V lost 5 bases to trimming and J lost 2 bases, with 11 bases between them. This CDR3 contains 14 residues. Germline V gives CDR1 SGHTA, CDR2 FQGNSA. CDR3 bases: TGTGCCAGCAGCCCAGGGATCAACACAGATACGCAGTATTTT. Protein: CASSPGINTDTQYF.

V and J are TRBV6-6 and TRBJ2-1, with D unresolved. The V end was cut by 4 bases, the J end by 8 bases, with 12 bases between. Per germline, CDR1 MNHNY and CDR2 SVGAGI (reference sequence). The CDR3 covers 13 residues. The CDR3: CASSSGELDEQFF. CDR3 coding DNA: TGTGCCAGCAGTTCCGGAGAGCTAGATGAGCAGTTCTTC.

The table lists this clone with a few counts. CDR3 in amino acids: CASSYNSAGRGTTEAFF. CDR3 bases: TGCGCCAGCAGCTACAATTCCGCAGGGCGAGGGACCACTGAAGCTTTCTTT. The V gene is TRBV5-1, the J gene TRBJ1-1, with D tentatively TRBD1 (5 bases). Germline CDR1 and CDR2: SGHRS and YFSETQ. This CDR3 has 17 amino acids. V lost 3 bases and J 4 bases, leaving 22 bases between the germline ends.

The J gene is TRBJ1-5, the V gene TRBV4-3, with no clear D. CDR1 is LGHNA, CDR2 YSLEER, per germline. Trimming cost V 1 base and J 5 bases, with 6 bases left between them. The CDR3 length is 13 residues. The CDR3 reads CASSQGRDQPQHF. The CDR3 DNA reads as TGCGCCAGCAGCCAAGGACGGGATCAGCCCCAGCATTTT.

The V gene is TRBV6-1, the J gene TRBJ1-5; D not certain. Trimming removed 0 bases from V and 3 bases from J, with 3 bases in between. The CDR3 has 13 residues. The V gene's germline CDR1 is MNHNS and CDR2 SASEGT. The CDR3 region has the DNA TGTGCCAGCAGTGAAGCTACCAATCAGCCCCAGCATTTT. Translated, it gives CASSEATNQPQHF.

The table lists this clone with a few counts. J is TRBJ1-1 and V is TRBV6-1; TRBD1 matches 7 bases. Germline V gene data show CDR1 as MNHNS and CDR2 as SASEGT. CDR3 length: 13 amino acids. J lost 12 bases, V lost 10 bases, and 17 bases had no gene match. The CDR3 loop is CATHLGEGARTFF. DNA of the CDR3: TGTGCCACCCACCTGGGAGAGGGGGCGCGGACTTTCTTT.

As for this clone: The junction and the germline gene differ at one end; a read error may be behind it. V gene TRBV7-7 combines with J gene TRBJ2-3; TRBD2 might be the D (6 bases). The germline V gene encodes CDR1 SSHAT and CDR2 FNYEAQ (reference sequence). The CDR3 loop spans 15 amino acids. CDR3 sequence (DNA): TGTGCTAGCAGCTTAGTGGGGGGAGAAGGAGATACGCAGTATTTT. Translated: CASSLVGGEGDTQYF.

V and J are TRBV11-3 and TRBJ2-7; no firm D call. The CDR3 loop spans 14 amino acids. V was pared by 5 bases and J by 3 bases, with 14 bases between. Germline V gene sequence: CDR1 SGHNT, CDR2 YENEEA. CDR3 sequence (DNA): TGTGCCAGCAGCCGAAGTGCACACAACTACGAGCAGTACTTC. This sequence encodes CASSRSAHNYEQYF.

The V gene is TRBV7-2, the J gene TRBJ1-1; a possible D gene is TRBD1 (6 bases). Between the trimmed V and J ends, which lost 0 bases and 7 bases, there was a span of 15 bases. The V gene's germline CDR1 is SGHTA and CDR2 FQGNSA. This CDR3 contains 15 residues. The CDR3 protein is CASSLAAGAVREAFF. The CDR3, as DNA: TGTGCCAGCAGCTTAGCGGCGGGGGCGGTACGTGAAGCTTTCTTT.